These 26 T cell receptor beta chains came from one sample sequenced in a study of cytomegalovirus exposure and HLA in healthy donors. Amplification used 60 Vbeta primers and 13 Jbeta primers. Sequencing used immunoSEQ multiplex PCR; TCRdb keeps in-frame clones, though not all of them. The data contain some 150,000 clones, approximately 84% of them seen just once; the ten biggest clones take up under 2%. The specimen sequenced was PBMCs. Source of these receptors: a woman aged 40 to 55 in good health and CMV-seronegative.

In this sample, this clone turned up a few times. The chain joins TRBV5-1 to TRBJ2-7, with TRBD2 as a possible D gene (6 bases). V gave up 4 bases and J gave up 1 base, with 6 bases separating them. Per germline, CDR1 SGHRS and CDR2 YFSETQ. This CDR3 contains 12 residues. The CDR3, as DNA: TGCGCCAGCAGCGGGGGGTCCTACGAGCAGTACTTC. Its protein is CASSGGSYEQYF.

The chain combines TRBV29-1 with TRBJ1-4, with D hard to call. V lost 7 bases, J lost 8 bases, and 17 bases lay in between. The CDR3 is 13 residues long. Germline V gives CDR1 SQVTM, CDR2 ANQGSEA. CDR3 coding DNA: TGCAGCGCGGGAGGGAGGTGGACCGAAAAACTGTTTTTT. Translating gives CSAGGRWTEKLFF.

The gene calls are TRBV19 and TRBJ1-1; D is ambiguous. The V end lost 1 base, the J end lost 4 bases, and 10 bases lay between the germline ends. The germline V gene has CDR1 LNHDA and CDR2 SQIVND (reference sequence). The CDR3 consists of 14 residues. CDR3 loop: CASSIGGLGTEAFF. CDR3 DNA: TGTGCCAGTAGTATAGGCGGTTTAGGCACTGAAGCTTTCTTT.

The V and J genes are TRBV10-3 and TRBJ1-1; perhaps TRBD1 as D (6 bases). This CDR3 spans 16 amino acids. Germline CDR1 is ENHRY and CDR2 is SYGVKD. Trimming removed 0 bases at V and 4 bases at J, with 15 bases between. The DNA of the CDR3 is TGTGCCATCAGTGAGTCGGGGTGGCAGGGGTCCACTGAAGCTTTCTTT. Protein sequence: CAISESGWQGSTEAFF.

The chain links TRBV7-6 to TRBJ2-7; perhaps TRBD2 as D (5 bases). Germline CDR1 and CDR2: SGHVS and FNYEAQ. The CDR3 length is 14 residues. Trimming took off 2 bases at V and 0 bases at J, with 8 bases between the two ends. CDR3 in amino acids: CASSLTGSSYEQYF. The CDR3 nucleotides are TGTGCCAGCAGCTTAACGGGATCCTCCTACGAGCAGTACTTC.

The chain employs TRBV5-6 and TRBJ2-1; TRBD2 matches at 9 bases. The length of the CDR3 is 19 residues. The germline gives CDR1 SGHDT, CDR2 YYEEEE. Unmatched junction bases numbered 16, after V lost 6 bases and J lost 0 bases. CDR3 coding DNA: TGTGCCAGCATCCCGTTAGGGACTAGCCAGCCCCCCTCCTACAATGAGCAGTTCTTC. Its protein is CASIPLGTSQPPSYNEQFF.

V usage is TRBV19 and J usage is TRBJ1-4, with 8 bases aligning to TRBD1. CDR1 and CDR2 from the germline V gene are LNHDA and SQIVND (reference sequence). With V trimmed by 5 bases and J by 9 bases, 8 bases remained unmatched. The CDR3 runs to 14 residues. The CDR3 loop reads CASSQQGVLKKLFF. The CDR3 bases are TGTGCCAGTAGTCAACAGGGGGTGTTGAAAAAACTGTTTTTT.

V is TRBV9 and J is TRBJ2-1; tentatively, D is TRBD1 (5 bases). Trimming took 1 base from V and 8 from J, leaving 10 bases between them. CDR3 length: 13 amino acids. Germline CDR1 is SGDLS and CDR2 is YYNGEE. CDR3 residues: CASSVRGDHEQFF. CDR3 nucleotide sequence: TGTGCCAGCAGCGTAAGGGGTGACCATGAGCAGTTCTTC.

V gene TRBV6-1 combines with J gene TRBJ2-7, with TRBD2 identical over 10 bases. Germline assignment: CDR1 MNHNS and CDR2 SASEGT. The V and J ends lost 4 bases and 0 bases, in that order; junction bases with no gene match: 3. The CDR3 covers 15 residues. Here the CDR3 reads CASSGTSGNSYEQYF. The CDR3 nucleotides are TGTGCCAGCAGTGGGACTAGCGGAAACTCCTACGAGCAGTACTTC.

This clone was observed a single time. The J gene is TRBJ2-1, the V gene TRBV11-2; D is perhaps TRBD2 (5 bases). The V and J ends lost 5 bases and 8 bases respectively, with 10 bases between them. The CDR3 spans 12 residues. The germline gives CDR1 SGHAT, CDR2 FQNNGV. This CDR3 is CASSGEGDEQFF. The CDR3 coding sequence is TGTGCCAGCAGCGGAGAGGGCGATGAGCAGTTCTTC.

The chain carries TRBV4-1 and TRBJ2-7; TRBD2 agrees at 9 bases. V shed 6 bases and J 2 bases; nucleotides not matched to a gene: 11. Germline V gene data show CDR1 as MGHRA and CDR2 as YSYEKL. There are 16 residues in the CDR3. The CDR3 spells CASSRQPGLAAYEQYF. The CDR3 bases are TGCGCCAGCAGTCGACAACCGGGACTAGCCGCCTACGAGCAGTACTTC.

The V gene is TRBV6-5, the J gene TRBJ2-5; 9 bases match TRBD2. Near its end, the DNA agrees better with TRBJ2-7, so the J call may be wrong. Per germline, CDR1 MNHEY and CDR2 SVGAGI. CDR3 length: 14 residues. The CDR3 is CASRPAGGPDEQYF. The CDR3 DNA sequence: TGTGCCAGCAGACCCGCGGGAGGGCCCGACGAGCAGTACTTC.

The V and J genes are TRBV19 and TRBJ2-5, with no clear D. Trimming removed 0 bases at V and 5 bases at J, with 7 bases between. The CDR3 has 13 amino acids. The germline V gene has CDR1 LNHDA and CDR2 SQIVND (reference sequence). In DNA form, the CDR3 reads TGTGCCAGTAGTATAGACATCGAGGAGACCCAGTACTTC. It codes for CASSIDIEETQYF.

Points on this clone: One junction end does not reproduce the germline sequence, and a read error may be involved. This chain links TRBV20-1 with TRBJ2-3, with TRBD1 matching over 7 bases. CDR1 is DFQATT and CDR2 is SNEGSKA in the germline V gene (reference sequence). The CDR3 is made up of 11 amino acids. The CDR3 sequence is CSASRDRDPVF. In nucleotides, the CDR3 is TGCAGTGCTAGCCGGGACAGAGACCCAGTTTTT.

The J gene is TRBJ2-5, the V gene TRBV9; 10 positions agree with TRBD2. This CDR3 has 15 residues. Germline values: CDR1 SGDLS, CDR2 YYNGEE. V shed 1 base and J 3 bases; nucleotides not matched to a gene: 3. CDR3 sequence: CASSVFGTSEETQYF. CDR3 sequence (DNA): TGTGCCAGCAGCGTATTTGGGACTAGCGAAGAGACCCAGTACTTC.

This clone was detected once. This CDR3 reads CASSYSQGSTDTQYF. CDR3 DNA: TGTGCCAGCAGTTACTCACAGGGGAGCACAGATACGCAGTATTTT. The rearrangement links TRBV6-5 to TRBJ2-3, with 7 bases fitting TRBD1. The trim removed 0 bases at V and 0 bases at J, leaving 0 bases unmatched. Germline-derived CDR1 and CDR2 are MNHEY and SVGAGI. The CDR3 is 15 residues long.

The chain is built from TRBV28 and TRBJ2-7; maybe TRBD1 (7 bases). CDR3 length equals 14 residues. Germline CDR1 is MDHEN and CDR2 is SYDVKM. Trimming removed 6 bases at V and 6 bases at J, with 18 bases between. In DNA form, the CDR3 reads TGTGCCAGCAGAAGACAGGGAGCGGGTACCGAGCAGTACTTC. The encoded protein is CASRRQGAGTEQYF.

The chain joins TRBV6-1 to TRBJ2-7; D may be TRBD1 (5 bases). The CDR3 spans 15 residues. The V gene's germline CDR1 is MNHNS and CDR2 SASEGT. V lost 5 bases to trimming and J lost 0 bases, with 14 bases between them. The CDR3 is CASSQLQGASYEQYF. The CDR3 coding sequence is TGTGCCAGCAGTCAATTGCAGGGTGCCTCCTACGAGCAGTACTTC.

V usage is TRBV2 and J usage is TRBJ2-7; TRBD2 matches at 7 bases. V trimming: 7 bases; J trimming: 1 base; junction bases outside the gene matches: 13. Germline V gives CDR1 SNHLY, CDR2 FYNNEI. CDR3 length equals 16 residues. The CDR3: CASTRTDSGTSYEQYF. In DNA, the CDR3 is TGTGCCAGCACCAGGACTGACAGCGGGACGTCCTACGAGCAGTACTTC.

V is TRBV4-2 and J is TRBJ2-5, with D maybe TRBD1 (5 bases). The CDR3 totals 16 residues. Deletions cut 0 bases from V and 3 bases from J, with 14 bases between. Germline CDR1 reads LGHNA; CDR2 reads YNFKEQ. CDR3: CASSQDRTTAKETQYF. The CDR3 nucleotides read TGTGCCAGCAGCCAAGATCGGACGACAGCAAAAGAGACCCAGTACTTC.

The genes are TRBV11-2 and TRBJ2-5; 7 nucleotides align to TRBD2. Germline values: CDR1 SGHAT, CDR2 FQNNGV. J lost 7 bases, V lost 4 bases, and 3 bases had no gene match. The CDR3 spans 12 residues. The CDR3 loop is CASSWGGWTQYF. DNA of the CDR3: TGTGCCAGCAGCTGGGGGGGGTGGACCCAGTACTTC.

The chain has TRBV28 and TRBJ1-1; D call uncertain. The CDR3 has 12 residues. The V gene lost 5 bases and the J gene lost 3 bases, with 7 bases spanning the gap. Germline V gene data show CDR1 as MDHEN and CDR2 as SYDVKM. The CDR3 sequence is CASSPLYTEAFF. CDR3 in DNA: TGTGCCAGCAGTCCCTTATACACTGAAGCTTTCTTT.

The chain combines TRBV6-5 with TRBJ2-5; 7 nucleotides agree with TRBD1. The DNA end is more similar to TRBJ2-7, so the J call may be wrong. CDR3 length equals 14 residues. Germline values: CDR1 MNHEY, CDR2 SVGAGI. CDR3 protein: CASSFTGATYEQYF. CDR3 coding DNA: TGTGCCAGCAGTTTCACAGGGGCGACCTACGAGCAGTACTTC.

The rearrangement joins TRBV7-3 to TRBJ2-7; TRBD2 aligns across 8 bases. The germline V gene encodes CDR1 SGHTA and CDR2 FQGTGA. After removal of 5 bases from V and 0 bases from J, the junction contained 12 bases not matched to a gene. This CDR3 is built from 17 residues. CDR3 sequence reads: CASSLSGGGLPSYEQYF. The CDR3 nucleotides read TGTGCCAGCAGCCTCTCCGGGGGGGGACTCCCCTCCTACGAGCAGTACTTC.

The chain joins TRBV4-2 to TRBJ2-2; TRBD2 aligns across 15 bases. This CDR3 is 16 amino acids long. CDR1 is LGHNA, CDR2 YNFKEQ, per germline. V lost 6 bases to trimming and J lost 7 bases; unmatched junction nucleotides: 6. The chain's CDR3 is CASRWTSGRVGGELFF. The CDR3 region has the DNA TGTGCCAGCAGGTGGACTAGCGGGAGGGTTGGCGGGGAGCTGTTTTTT.

The chain joins TRBV11-2 to TRBJ2-7, with D possibly being TRBD1 (6 bases). CDR1 and CDR2 (germline): SGHAT, FQNNGV. This CDR3 comprises 15 residues. V lost 5 bases and J lost 6, with 20 bases in between. The CDR3 region is CASSLDLLVGGEQYF. The CDR3, as DNA: TGTGCCAGCAGCCTCGATTTACTAGTAGGGGGCGAGCAGTACTTC.